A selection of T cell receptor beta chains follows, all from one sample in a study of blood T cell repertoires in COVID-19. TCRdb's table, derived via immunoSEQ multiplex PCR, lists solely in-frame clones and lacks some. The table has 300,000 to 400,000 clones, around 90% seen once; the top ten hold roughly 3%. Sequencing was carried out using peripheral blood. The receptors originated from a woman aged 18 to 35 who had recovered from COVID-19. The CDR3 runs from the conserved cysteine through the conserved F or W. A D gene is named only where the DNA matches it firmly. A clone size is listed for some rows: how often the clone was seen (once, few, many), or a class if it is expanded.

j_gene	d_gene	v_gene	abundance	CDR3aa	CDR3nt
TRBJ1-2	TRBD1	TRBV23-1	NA	CASSQPDRGYGYTF	TGCGCCAGCAGTCAACCCGACAGGGGCTATGGCTACACCTTC
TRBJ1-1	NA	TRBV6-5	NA	CASSPYGLVIEAFF	TGTGCCAGCAGTCCCTACGGACTAGTTATTGAAGCTTTCTTT
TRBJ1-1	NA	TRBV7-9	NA	CASSPSVGGGNTEAFF	TGTGCCAGCAGCCCTAGCGTGGGGGGTGGTAACACTGAAGCTTTCTTT
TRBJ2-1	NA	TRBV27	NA	CASSISLREQFF	TGTGCCAGCAGTATTTCCCTCCGGGAGCAGTTCTTC
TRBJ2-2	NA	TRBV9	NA	CASSVVAEPWNTGELFF	TGTGCCAGCAGCGTAGTAGCGGAGCCCTGGAACACCGGGGAGCTGTTTTTT
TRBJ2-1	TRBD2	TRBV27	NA	CASSFSGSSSYNEQFF	TGTGCCAGCAGTTTTAGCGGGTCGAGCTCCTACAATGAGCAGTTCTTC
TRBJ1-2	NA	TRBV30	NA	CAWSVGVNYGYTF	TGTGCCTGGAGTGTGGGAGTAAACTATGGCTACACCTTC
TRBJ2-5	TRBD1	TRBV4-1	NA	CASSQGTGSPQETQYF	TGCGCCAGCAGCCAAGGGACAGGGTCACCGCAAGAGACCCAGTACTTC
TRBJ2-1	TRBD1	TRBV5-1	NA	CASRTGGNYNEQFF	TGCGCCAGCCGGACAGGGGGCAACTACAATGAGCAGTTCTTC
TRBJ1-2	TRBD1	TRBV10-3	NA	CAISESDRGSDGYTF	TGTGCCATCAGTGAATCGGACAGGGGGTCGGACGGCTACACCTTC
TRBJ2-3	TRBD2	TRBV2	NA	CASRGWLAGGDTQYF	TGTGCCAGCAGGGGTTGGCTAGCGGGGGGAGATACGCAGTATTTT
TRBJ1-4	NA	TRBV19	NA	CASSETKAEKLFF	TGTGCCAGTAGTGAGACAAAGGCTGAAAAACTGTTTTTT
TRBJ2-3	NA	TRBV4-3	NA	CASSQDSGTDTQYF	TGCGCCAGCAGCCAAGATAGCGGCACAGATACGCAGTATTTT
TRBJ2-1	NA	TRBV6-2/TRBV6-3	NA	CASSFRTGDSYNEQFF	TGTGCCAGCAGTTTCCGAACGGGAGATTCCTACAATGAGCAGTTCTTC
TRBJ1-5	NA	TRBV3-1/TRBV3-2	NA	CASSQVYSQPQHF	TGTGCCAGCAGCCAAGTATACAGTCAGCCCCAGCATTTT
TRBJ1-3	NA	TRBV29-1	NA	CSVGPLESGNTIYF	TGCAGCGTTGGTCCTTTAGAGTCTGGAAACACCATATATTTT
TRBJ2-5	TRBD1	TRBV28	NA	CASSPGTGPYQETQYF	TGTGCCAGCAGTCCTGGGACAGGACCATACCAAGAGACCCAGTACTTC
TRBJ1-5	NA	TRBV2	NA	CASREQGGGQPQHF	TGTGCCAGCAGGGAACAGGGAGGGGGTCAGCCCCAGCATTTT
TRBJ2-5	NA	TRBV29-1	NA	CSVRRTRYQETQYF	TGCAGCGTGAGAAGGACACGGTACCAAGAGACCCAGTACTTC
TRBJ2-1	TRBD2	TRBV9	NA	CASSVGTSGRTPLIYNEQFF	TGTGCCAGCAGCGTTGGTACTAGCGGGAGGACCCCCCTGATTTACAATGAGCAGTTCTTC
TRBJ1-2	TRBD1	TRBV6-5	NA	CASSPGQGLYGYTF	TGTGCCAGCAGCCCCGGACAGGGCCTCTATGGCTACACCTTC
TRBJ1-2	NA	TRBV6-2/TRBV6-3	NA	CASSYSGDNYGYTF	TGTGCCAGCAGTTACTCAGGGGATAACTATGGCTACACCTTC
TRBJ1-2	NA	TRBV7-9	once	CASSFPEGTNGYTF	TGTGCCAGCAGCTTTCCCGAGGGAACGAATGGCTACACCTTC
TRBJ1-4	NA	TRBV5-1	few	CASRPGLNRDPNEKLFF	TGCGCCAGCAGGCCTGGGCTTAACAGGGACCCTAATGAAAAACTGTTTTTT
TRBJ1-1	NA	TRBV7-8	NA	CASSYYRVKNTEAFF	TGTGCCAGCAGCTATTATCGGGTCAAGAACACTGAAGCTTTCTTT
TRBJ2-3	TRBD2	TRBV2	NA	CASSLLALLNTDTQYF	TGTGCCAGCAGCCTACTAGCGCTATTAAACACAGATACGCAGTATTTT
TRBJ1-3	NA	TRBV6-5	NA	CASRYRGGHGNTIYF	TGTGCCAGCAGGTACCGAGGAGGGCACGGAAACACCATATATTTT
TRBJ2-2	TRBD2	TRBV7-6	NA	CASSLVAGARTGELFF	TGTGCCAGCAGCTTAGTGGCGGGAGCACGTACCGGGGAGCTGTTTTTT
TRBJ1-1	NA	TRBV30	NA	CAWAEGQRNTEAFF	TGTGCCTGGGCAGAAGGACAGCGAAACACTGAAGCTTTCTTT
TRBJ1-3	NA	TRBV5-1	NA	CASNGGLTSSGYGNTIYF	TGCGCCAGCAATGGTGGACTTACAAGCTCTGGTTATGGAAACACCATATATTTT
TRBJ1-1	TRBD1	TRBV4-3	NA	CASSQNRGGTEAFF	TGCGCCAGCAGCCAAAACAGGGGAGGCACTGAAGCTTTCTTT
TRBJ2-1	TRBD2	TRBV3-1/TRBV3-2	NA	CASSQDRAGPFGPEFF	TGTGCCAGCAGCCAAGATCGAGCGGGACCCTTTGGACCCGAGTTCTTC
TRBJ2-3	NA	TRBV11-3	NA	CASSSTNRVNTQYF	TGTGCCAGCAGCTCTACTAACAGGGTAAATACGCAGTATTTT
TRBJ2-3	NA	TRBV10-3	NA	CASSRTNTDTQYF	TGTGCCTCGTCCCGGACTAACACAGATACGCAGTATTTT
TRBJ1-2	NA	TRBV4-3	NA	CASSQGAGPYYGYTF	TGCGCCAGCAGCCAAGGAGCGGGACCCTACTATGGCTACACCTTC
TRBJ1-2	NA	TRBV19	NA	CASSTPGESGYTF	TGTGCCAGTAGTACCCCGGGGGAGAGTGGCTACACCTTC
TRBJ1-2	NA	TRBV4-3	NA	CASSQDRMTGGHYGYTF	TGCGCCAGCAGCCAAGATAGGATGACAGGTGGACACTATGGCTACACCTTC
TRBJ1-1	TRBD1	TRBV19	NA	CASSTRQGLDTEAFF	TGTGCCAGTAGTACTAGACAGGGGTTGGACACTGAAGCTTTCTTT
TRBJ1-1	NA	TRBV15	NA	CATSRDGRGGAFF	TGTGCCACCAGCAGAGATGGGAGAGGAGGGGCTTTCTTT
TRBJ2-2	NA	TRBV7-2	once	CASSLRRGELFF	TGTGCCAGCAGCTTACGCAGAGGCGAGCTGTTTTTT
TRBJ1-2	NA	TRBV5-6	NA	CASSWRFDGYTF	TGTGCCAGCAGCTGGAGGTTTGATGGCTACACCTTC
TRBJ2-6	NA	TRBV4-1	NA	CASSQDGGLPSAGANVLTF	TGCGCCAGCAGCCAAGATGGAGGGCTTCCTTCAGCTGGGGCCAACGTCCTGACTTTC
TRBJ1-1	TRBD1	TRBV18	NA	CASSPTGGMNTEAFF	TGTGCCAGCTCCCCGACAGGGGGCATGAACACTGAAGCTTTCTTT
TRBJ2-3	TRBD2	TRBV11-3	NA	CASSLGAGGNTDTQYF	TGTGCCAGCAGCTTAGGAGCGGGAGGGAACACAGATACGCAGTATTTT
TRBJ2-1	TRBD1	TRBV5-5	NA	CASSITTGTGVLNEQFF	TGTGCCAGCAGCATAACGACCGGGACAGGGGTTCTCAATGAGCAGTTCTTC
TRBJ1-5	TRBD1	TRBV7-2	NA	CASSGTGPNQPQHF	TGTGCCAGCAGCGGGACAGGCCCCAATCAGCCCCAGCATTTT
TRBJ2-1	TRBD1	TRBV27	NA	CASSNPLPTGALREQFF	TGTGCCAGCAGTAACCCACTCCCGACAGGGGCCCTCCGCGAGCAGTTCTTC
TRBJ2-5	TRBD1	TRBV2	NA	CASSRQGGDQETQYF	TGTGCCAGCAGCCGACAGGGGGGGGACCAAGAGACCCAGTACTTC